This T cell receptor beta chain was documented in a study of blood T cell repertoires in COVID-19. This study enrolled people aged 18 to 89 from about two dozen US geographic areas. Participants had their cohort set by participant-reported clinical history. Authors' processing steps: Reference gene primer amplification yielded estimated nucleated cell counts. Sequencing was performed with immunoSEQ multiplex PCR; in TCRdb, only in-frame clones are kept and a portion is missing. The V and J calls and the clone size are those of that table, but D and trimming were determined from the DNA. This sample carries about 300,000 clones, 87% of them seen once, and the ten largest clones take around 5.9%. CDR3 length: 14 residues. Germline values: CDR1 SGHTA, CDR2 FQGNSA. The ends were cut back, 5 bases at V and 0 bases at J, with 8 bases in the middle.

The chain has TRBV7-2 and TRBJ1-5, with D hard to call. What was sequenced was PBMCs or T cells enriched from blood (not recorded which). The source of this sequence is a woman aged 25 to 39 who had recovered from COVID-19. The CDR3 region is CASSPSYSNQPQHF. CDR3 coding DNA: TGTGCCAGCAGCCCGTCCTATAGCAATCAGCCCCAGCATTTT. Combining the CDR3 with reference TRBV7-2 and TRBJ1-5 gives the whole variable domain GAGVSQSPSNKVTEKGKDVELRCDPISGHTALYWYRQSLGQGLEFLIYFQGNSAPDKSGLPSDRFSAERTGGSVSTLTIQRTQQEDSAVYLCASSPSYSNQPQHFGDGTRLSIL.